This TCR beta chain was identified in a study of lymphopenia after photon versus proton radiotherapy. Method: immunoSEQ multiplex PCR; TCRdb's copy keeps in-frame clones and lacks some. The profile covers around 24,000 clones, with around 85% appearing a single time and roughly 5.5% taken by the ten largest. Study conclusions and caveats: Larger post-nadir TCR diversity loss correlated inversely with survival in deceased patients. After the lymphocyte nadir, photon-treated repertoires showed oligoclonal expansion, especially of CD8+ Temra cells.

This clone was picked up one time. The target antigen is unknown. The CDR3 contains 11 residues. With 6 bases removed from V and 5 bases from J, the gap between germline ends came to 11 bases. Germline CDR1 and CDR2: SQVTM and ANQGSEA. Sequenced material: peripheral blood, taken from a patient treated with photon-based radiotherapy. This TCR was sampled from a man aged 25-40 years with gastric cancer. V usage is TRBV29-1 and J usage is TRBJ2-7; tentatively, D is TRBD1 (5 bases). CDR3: CSVRQFHEQYF. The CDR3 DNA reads TGCAGCGTACGACAGTTCCACGAGCAGTACTTC.